Included here is one T cell receptor beta chain sequence, with context. Enrolled during active infection, Seattle patients were then followed longitudinally. Trimming stripped 9 bases from V and 6 bases from J, with 11 bases between. This CDR3 spans 12 amino acids. Germline CDR1 is LNHDA and CDR2 is SQIVND (reference sequence). This record comes from a study of blood T cell repertoires in COVID-19. About the research overall: Sites in the United States, Italy and Spain provided acute and convalescent COVID-19 samples.

TCRdb keeps only in-frame clones here, not all; method: immunoSEQ multiplex PCR. Seen here are around 370,000 clones, approximately 91% observed once, and the top ten hold around 6.6%. The sequence derives from a woman aged 65 to 85 with COVID-19, enrolled during active disease. The specimen sequenced was peripheral blood. The chain uses TRBV19 and TRBJ2-2; TRBD1 is a possible D gene (5 bases). DNA of the CDR3: TGTGCCAGCCTCAGGGTGGCCGGGGAGCTGTTTTTT. Translating it yields CASLRVAGELFF.